These 20 T cell receptor beta chains share one sample of origin, sequenced in a study of T cells after yellow fever vaccination. In TCRdb, the 5' RACE reads were re-called with MiXCR into one record per CDR3 protein. The sample lists around 230,000 distinct CDR3 sequences; over 6.5% were seen once. The sequences come from CD4+ T cells sorted from PBMCs, collected on the day of the yellow fever booster vaccination. The receptors come from a man aged 30 to 39 who received the YFV17D yellow fever vaccine.

This clonotype has at least ten counts. The CDR3 here is CASSLDPSYEQYF. The CDR3 DNA reads as TGTGCCAGCAGCTTAGATCCCAGCTACGAGCAGTACTTC. The V and J genes are TRBV11-2 and TRBJ2-7; D call uncertain. This CDR3 comprises 13 residues. V was trimmed by 0 bases and J by 3 bases, leaving 6 bases between them. Germline V gene data show CDR1 as SGHAT and CDR2 as FQNNGV.

The chain has TRBV6-2 or TRBV6-3 and TRBJ2-7; D gene ambiguous. The CDR3 contains 14 residues. Germline V gives CDR1 MNHEY, CDR2 SVGEGT. The V gene lost 7 bases and the J gene lost 2 bases, with 15 bases spanning the gap. The chain's CDR3 is CASNTVSETYEQYF. The DNA of the CDR3 is TGTGCCAGCAATACTGTCAGCGAGACCTACGAGCAGTACTTC.

This clonotype was found a few times. The chain employs TRBV19 and TRBJ1-4; D not certain. Germline V gives CDR1 LNHDA, CDR2 SQIVND (reference sequence). CDR3 length equals 15 residues. The V end lost 5 bases, the J end lost 4 bases, and 14 bases lay between the germline ends. CDR3 DNA: TGTGCCAGTAGTCCCCGGTGGGAACGTAATGAAAAACTGTTTTTT. Encoded protein: CASSPRWERNEKLFF.

This clonotype came up many times. The V call is TRBV5-5, the J call TRBJ2-7; 7 bases align to TRBD1. Germline V gives CDR1 SGHKS, CDR2 YYEKEE (reference sequence). V was clipped by 3 bases and J by 5 bases; unmatched bases: 8. The CDR3 sequence is 14 residues long. CDR3 coding DNA: TGTGCCAGCAGCTCGACAGGGATTGATCACGAGCAGTACTTC. It specifies CASSSTGIDHEQYF.

This clonotype was seen a handful of times. This rearrangement joins TRBV6-5 to TRBJ2-5; D might be TRBD2 (6 bases). V was pared by 6 bases and J by 3 bases, with 26 bases between. Germline CDR1 MNHEY, CDR2 SVGAGI. This CDR3 has 18 amino acids. CDR3 protein: CASSSSPLLADYKETQYF. CDR3 DNA sequence: TGTGCCAGCAGCTCCTCTCCCCTACTAGCCGACTATAAAGAGACCCAGTACTTC.

This clonotype has a count of ten or more. The chain employs TRBV5-1 and TRBJ2-1; 10 bases match TRBD2. This CDR3 is built from 15 residues. Germline CDR1 and CDR2: SGHRS and YFSETQ. V trimming: 4 bases; J trimming: 5 bases; junction bases outside the gene matches: 6. In nucleotides, the CDR3 is TGCGCCAGCAGCAAAGGGACTAGCGCAAACAATGAGCAGTTCTTC. Protein product: CASSKGTSANNEQFF. Complete variable domain (other parts from reference TRBV5-1 and TRBJ2-1): KAGVTQTPRYLIKTRGQQVTLSCSPISGHRSVSWYQQTPGQGLQFLFEYFSETQRNKGNFPGRFSGRQFSNSRSEMNVSTLELGDSALYLCASSKGTSANNEQFFGPGTRLTVL.

This clonotype has at least ten counts. The chain couples TRBV24-1 to TRBJ2-1; unclear D gene. With 5 bases removed from V and 6 bases from J, the gap between germline ends came to 10 bases. The V gene's germline CDR1 is KGHDR and CDR2 SFDVKD. The CDR3 has 13 residues. Written as DNA, the CDR3 is TGTGCCACCAGTGGGCGAGTTCTCAATGAGCAGTTCTTC. Translated, it gives CATSGRVLNEQFF.

This clonotype was recorded at least ten times. The V call is TRBV23-1, the J call TRBJ2-1; D is tentatively TRBD1 or TRBD2 (6 bases each). TRBV23-1 is assigned to the ORF class and has an uncertain function. Trimming took 0 bases from V and 8 from J, leaving 14 bases between them. The CDR3 consists of 15 residues. The CDR3 spells CASSQSGRRGDEQFF. The CDR3 DNA follows: TGCGCCAGCAGTCAATCCGGGCGGAGGGGGGATGAGCAGTTCTTC.

This clonotype has just a few counts. V and J are TRBV18 and TRBJ2-1, with TRBD2 matching 7 bases. Germline CDR1 and CDR2: KGHSH and LQKENI. The CDR3 length is 15 residues. V lost 6 bases and J lost 2; bases outside the gene matches: 7. CDR3 in amino acids: CASSILAPTYNEQFF. The CDR3 bases are TGTGCCAGCTCGATACTAGCGCCTACCTACAATGAGCAGTTCTTC.

This clonotype has a count of ten or more. The chain recombines TRBV3-1 with TRBJ2-7; D gene ambiguous. With 2 bases removed from V and 5 bases from J, the gap between germline ends came to 4 bases. The germline V gene encodes CDR1 LGHDT and CDR2 YNNKEL (reference sequence). The CDR3 spans 11 residues. The CDR3 protein is CASSQTNEQYF. Here the CDR3 DNA reads TGTGCCAGCAGCCAAACGAACGAGCAGTACTTC.

This clonotype has more than one count but fewer than ten. The chain employs TRBV14 and TRBJ2-5; TRBD2 matches 9 bases. Germline CDR1 reads SGHDN; CDR2 reads FVKESK. With 4 bases clipped from V and 5 bases from J, the junction kept 5 bases outside the gene matches. This CDR3 contains 14 residues. The CDR3, as DNA: TGTGCCAGCAGCCGGGCTAGCGGGATTGAGACCCAGTACTTC. It codes for CASSRASGIETQYF.

The genes are TRBV29-1 and TRBJ2-7, with D uncertain. CDR3 size: 12 residues. CDR1 and CDR2 from the germline V gene are SQVTM and ANQGSEA. V dropped 5 bases and J dropped 2 bases, with 10 bases sitting between them. The CDR3 bases are TGCAGCGTTAGTGACCGAACCTACGAGCAGTACTTC. Protein product: CSVSDRTYEQYF.

This clonotype was seen many times. The gene calls are TRBV12-3 or TRBV12-4 and TRBJ2-3; 10 bases line up with TRBD1. V was pared by 6 bases and J by 10 bases, with 4 bases of the junction left unmatched. This CDR3 region has 12 residues. The CDR3 sequence: CASSLDRGAQYF. Here the CDR3 DNA reads TGTGCCAGCAGCCTGGACAGGGGGGCGCAGTATTTT.

This clonotype occurred a few times. This sequence joins TRBV25-1 and TRBJ2-5; D possibly corresponds to TRBD2 (5 bases). Germline-derived CDR1 and CDR2 are MGHDK and SYGVNS. Trimming removed 2 bases from V and 1 base from J, with 17 bases in between. The CDR3 is made up of 17 amino acids. CDR3 sequence reads: CASSERRATLRQETQYF. The CDR3 region has the DNA TGTGCCAGCAGTGAAAGGCGGGCTACTCTTCGCCAAGAGACCCAGTACTTC.

This clonotype was detected ten times or more. V gene TRBV24-1 combines with J gene TRBJ2-1; D remains ambiguous. Trimming pared 4 bases from V and 5 bases from J, leaving 11 bases between. The CDR3 has 14 residues. Germline assignment: CDR1 KGHDR and CDR2 SFDVKD. This chain's CDR3 is CATSEGFPDNEQFF. The CDR3 nucleotides read TGTGCCACCAGTGAGGGGTTTCCAGACAATGAGCAGTTCTTC.

The chain joins TRBV29-1 to TRBJ1-3; D is undetermined. The germline V and J ends were trimmed by 4 bases and 1 base, with 11 bases remaining between them. The CDR3 loop spans 14 amino acids. CDR1 is SQVTM, CDR2 ANQGSEA, per germline. The CDR3 sequence is CSVVPWESGNTIYF. The CDR3 nucleotides are TGCAGCGTTGTCCCGTGGGAGTCTGGAAACACCATATATTTT.

V and J are TRBV14 and TRBJ2-1; 7 bases map to TRBD2. This CDR3 has 15 residues. Losses at the gene ends were 3 bases for V and 8 bases for J; bases not matched to a gene: 10. CDR1 SGHDN and CDR2 FVKESK come from the germline V gene. The DNA for the CDR3 is TGTGCCAGCAGCCACCCGGGACTACCTAGGGATGAGCAGTTCTTC. It translates to CASSHPGLPRDEQFF.

This clonotype occurred many times. This chain connects TRBV9 to TRBJ2-7; D remains ambiguous. The CDR3 spans 13 residues. Trimming removed 0 bases at V and 4 bases at J, with 8 bases between. From germline, CDR1 is SGDLS and CDR2 YYNGEE. The CDR3 sequence is CASSVDGKYEQYF. The CDR3 DNA follows: TGTGCCAGCAGCGTAGATGGCAAATACGAGCAGTACTTC.

This clonotype has more than one count but fewer than ten. CDR3 nucleotide sequence: TGCGCCAGCAGCGGTGGACAGTGGGACACTGAAGCTTTCTTT. This encodes CASSGGQWDTEAFF. The V gene is TRBV5-1, the J gene TRBJ1-1; weak D call: TRBD1 (6 bases). CDR1 and CDR2 from the germline V gene are SGHRS and YFSETQ. CDR3 length: 14 amino acids. With 4 bases removed from V and 3 bases from J, the gap between germline ends came to 13 bases.

The rearrangement links TRBV9 to TRBJ1-6; D gene uncertain. The germline V gene has CDR1 SGDLS and CDR2 YYNGEE. The length of the CDR3 is 13 residues. The V end lost 3 bases, the J end lost 16 bases, and 17 bases lay between the germline ends. The CDR3 spells CASSGAVSRWLHF. In nucleotides, the CDR3 is TGTGCCAGCAGCGGGGCCGTTAGTCGGTGGCTCCACTTT.